These 2 T cell receptor beta chains were all obtained from the same sample, sequenced in a study of blood T cell repertoires in COVID-19. Clones were sequenced by immunoSEQ multiplex PCR, and TCRdb holds only the in-frame ones, with some missing. The sample shows about 59,000 clones, less than 75% of them seen only once. Sequences were obtained from peripheral blood. The source is an older woman with acute or convalescent COVID-19.

The chain employs TRBV19 and TRBJ1-1; D remains ambiguous. The CDR3 contains 15 residues. CDR1 and CDR2 from the germline V gene are LNHDA and SQIVND (reference sequence). V was shortened by 5 bases and J by 0 bases, with 13 bases between the two germline ends. Here the CDR3 DNA reads TGTGCCAGTAGTGCCCCGAGAGCTATGAACACTGAAGCTTTCTTT. Its translation: CASSAPRAMNTEAFF.

The chain uses TRBV3-1 (or the pseudogene TRBV3-2) and TRBJ2-5, with 7 bases that match TRBD1. J gave up 4 bases and V 3 bases, and 2 bases lay outside the gene matches. CDR3 size: 13 residues. Germline-derived CDR1 and CDR2 are LGHDT and YNNKEL (reference sequence). The CDR3 DNA is TGTGCCAGCAGCCAGCAGGGGGTAGAGACCCAGTACTTC. Translating gives CASSQQGVETQYF.